One and the same sample provided the 3 T cell receptor beta chains below, sequenced in a study of cytomegalovirus exposure and HLA in healthy donors. Primers for the PCR totalled 60 Vbeta and 13 Jbeta. Sequencing was performed with immunoSEQ multiplex PCR; in TCRdb, only in-frame clones are kept and a portion is missing. The data hold 100,000 to 150,000 clones, with about 80% observed a single time. The source material was PBMCs. These receptors all come from a girl aged 2-15 years in good health and CMV-seronegative.

V is TRBV28 and J is TRBJ2-2; D is perhaps TRBD1 (5 bases). The CDR3 spans 13 residues. Trimming took off 5 bases at V and 5 bases at J, with 9 bases between the two ends. Germline lookup yields CDR1 MDHEN and CDR2 SYDVKM. The CDR3 protein is CASSPTATGELFF. The CDR3 DNA reads as TGTGCCAGCAGTCCGACAGCGACCGGGGAGCTGTTTTTT.

This chain connects TRBV2 to TRBJ2-3; TRBD1 is a possible D gene (5 bases). The CDR3 loop spans 12 amino acids. CDR1 SNHLY and CDR2 FYNNEI come from the germline V gene. V shed 7 bases and J shed 3 bases, with 8 bases lying between them. The CDR3 coding sequence is TGTGCCAGCAAGGGGCCAACAGATACGCAGTATTTT. Translating it yields CASKGPTDTQYF.

The chain combines TRBV5-5 with TRBJ1-2, with D unclear. The CDR3 loop spans 15 amino acids. Germline CDR1 and CDR2: SGHKS and YYEKEE (reference sequence). V lost 0 bases and J 2 bases, leaving 11 bases between the germline ends. CDR3 DNA: TGTGCCAGCAGCTTGGGGCGAAACTACAACTATGGCTACACCTTC. It encodes CASSLGRNYNYGYTF.